A single sample is the source of the 30 T cell receptor beta chains below, sequenced in a study of long-term antiretroviral therapy in people with HIV. Investigators performed immunoSEQ version v3.0 at survey level. Method: immunoSEQ multiplex PCR; TCRdb's copy keeps in-frame clones and lacks some. Among under 45,000 clones listed, about 88% were seen once. This sample comprised unsorted PBMCs, obtained roughly 2.9 years before starting antiretroviral therapy. Source of these receptors: a woman aged 30 to 39 with HIV.

The chain couples TRBV5-1 to TRBJ2-7; TRBD2 is a possible D gene (7 bases). In germline, CDR1 is SGHRS, CDR2 YFSETQ. V was cut by 6 bases and J by 7 bases, with 8 bases left in between. This CDR3 is 10 amino acids long. The CDR3 coding sequence is TGCGCCAGCAAGGGGGGGGAGCAGTACGTC. Protein product: CASKGGEQYV.

This rearrangement joins TRBV6-1 to TRBJ1-2, with D hard to call. Germline V lookup: CDR1 MNHNS, CDR2 SASEGT. Trimming left V 3 bases short and J 4 bases short, with 9 bases between. CDR3 length equals 13 residues. CDR3 in amino acids: CASSEAGLYGYTF. CDR3 bases: TGTGCCAGCAGTGAGGCCGGACTCTATGGCTACACCTTC.

The chain joins TRBV7-2 to TRBJ2-5; the D is unclear. The CDR3 has 16 residues. The V and J ends lost 1 base and 4 bases respectively, with 16 bases between them. The germline V gene has CDR1 SGHTA and CDR2 FQGNSA. The CDR3 coding sequence is TGTGCCAGCAGCTTAGTTGTTGCGCCATCAAGAGAGACCCAGTACTTC. Translating gives CASSLVVAPSRETQYF.

The rearrangement links TRBV14 to TRBJ2-2; a weak D match, TRBD1 (6 bases). The CDR3 covers 15 residues. CDR1 is SGHDN and CDR2 is FVKESK in the germline V gene. V shed 2 bases and J shed 3 bases, with 10 bases lying between them. CDR3: CASSQQGPYTGELFF. The CDR3 coding sequence is TGTGCCAGCAGCCAACAGGGGCCCTACACCGGGGAGCTGTTTTTT.

The CDR3 region has the DNA TGCGCCAGCAGTATTGGACAGGGAGCAGAGACCCAGTACTTC. It codes for CASSIGQGAETQYF. The chain recombines TRBV10-2 with TRBJ2-5; 8 positions agree with TRBD1. V dropped 5 bases and J dropped 4; count of bases not matched to a gene: 6. Germline assignment: CDR1 WSHSY and CDR2 SAAADI. The CDR3 is 14 amino acids.

This clone was detected a few times. J is TRBJ1-1 and V is TRBV29-1; D uncertain. CDR3 length: 10 amino acids. CDR1 and CDR2 (germline): SQVTM, ANQGSEA. Trimming took 6 bases from V and 5 from J, leaving 7 bases between them. CDR3 sequence: CSVPGTEAFF. The CDR3 region has the DNA TGCAGCGTACCGGGAACTGAAGCTTTCTTT.

The chain is built from TRBV6-1 and TRBJ1-6; the D gene is possibly TRBD1 (6 bases). Germline V gives CDR1 MNHNS, CDR2 SASEGT. The CDR3 contains 18 residues. Trimming shortened V by 4 bases and J by 0 bases, and 16 bases separated the two germline ends. DNA for the CDR3: TGTGCCAGCAGTGCTACAGGGCGGTGGGGCTCCTATAATTCACCCCTCCACTTT. Translated: CASSATGRWGSYNSPLHF.

The chain combines TRBV27 with TRBJ2-5, with 12 bases aligning to TRBD1. The V and J ends lost 5 bases and 5 bases, in that order; junction bases with no gene match: 6. CDR3 size: 15 residues. Looked up from germline, CDR1 is MNHEY and CDR2 is SMNVEV (reference sequence). The CDR3 bases are TGTGCCAGCAGTGGGGGGACAGGGGGCGTGGAGACCCAGTACTTC. Translated: CASSGGTGGVETQYF.

The V gene is TRBV10-1, the J gene TRBJ2-5; 7 bases are a match to TRBD1. The CDR3 length is 14 residues. The V gene's germline CDR1 is WNHNN and CDR2 SYGVQD (reference sequence). J gave up 2 bases and V 4 bases, and 4 bases lay outside the gene matches. In DNA, the CDR3 is TGCGCCAGCAGTGGGACAGGACAACAAGAGACCCAGTACTTC. Its protein is CASSGTGQQETQYF.

This clone turned up a few times. The genes are TRBV5-4 and TRBJ1-2; tentatively, D is TRBD1 (5 bases). The CDR3 is 13 amino acids. Germline values: CDR1 SGHNT, CDR2 YYREEE (reference sequence). The germline V and J ends were trimmed by 5 bases and 7 bases, with 15 bases remaining between them. Here the CDR3 reads CASSPSLGGGYTF. The CDR3 nucleotides are TGTGCCAGCAGTCCGTCCCTTGGGGGTGGCTACACCTTC. Based on the CDR3 plus reference TRBV5-4 and TRBJ1-2, the full variable domain is ETGVTQSPTHLIKTRGQQVTLRCSSQSGHNTVSWYQQALGQGPQFIFQYYREEENGRGNFPPRFSGLQFPNYSSELNVNALELDDSALYLCASSPSLGGGYTFGSGTRLTVV.

The V call is TRBV7-6, the J call TRBJ2-1; 7 bases are a match to TRBD2. This CDR3 contains 16 residues. V was pared by 1 base and J by 12 bases, with 15 bases of the junction left unmatched. Germline CDR1 SGHVS, CDR2 FNYEAQ. The CDR3 DNA is TGTGCCAGCAGCTTAGTCCCAAGCGGACTAGTTTCCCCGCAGTTCTTC. Amino acids: CASSLVPSGLVSPQFF.

The rearrangement joins TRBV5-6 to TRBJ2-7; D is possibly TRBD2 (5 bases). Germline CDR1 SGHDT, CDR2 YYEEEE. The CDR3 has 15 amino acids. V dropped 0 bases and J dropped 2 bases, with 12 bases sitting between them. CDR3 amino acids: CASSLASGNPYEQYF. The CDR3 DNA follows: TGTGCCAGCAGCTTGGCCTCCGGGAACCCCTACGAGCAGTACTTC. The full variable domain, in which reference TRBV5-6 and TRBJ2-7 provide the parts outside the CDR3, is DAGVTQSPTHLIKTRGQQVTLRCSPKSGHDTVSWYQQALGQGPQFIFQYYEEEERQRGNFPDRFSGHQFPNYSSELNVNALLLGDSALYLCASSLASGNPYEQYFGPGTRLTVT.

This chain uses TRBV4-1 with TRBJ1-2; tentatively, D is TRBD1 (5 bases). This CDR3 is 14 amino acids long. Germline-derived CDR1 and CDR2 are MGHRA and YSYEKL. Trimming took 5 bases from V and 4 from J, leaving 14 bases between them. Written as DNA, the CDR3 is TGCGCCAGCAGCGCCACCACAGGTTTCTATGGCTACACCTTC. It codes for CASSATTGFYGYTF.

This clone was counted once. The J gene is TRBJ2-4, the V gene TRBV27; D may be TRBD1 (6 bases). V was shortened by 3 bases and J by 2 bases, with 14 bases between the two germline ends. This CDR3 region has 16 residues. From germline, CDR1 is MNHEY and CDR2 SMNVEV (reference sequence). The CDR3 DNA is TGTGCCAGCAGTTTGGGGGACATAGGTCCCAAAAACATTCAGTACTTC. Translation: CASSLGDIGPKNIQYF.

The CDR3 sequence is CASRGASSGNTIYF. CDR3 nucleotides: TGTGCCAGCAGAGGAGCGAGCTCTGGAAACACCATATATTTT. The rearrangement uses TRBV6-5 and TRBJ1-3; D remains ambiguous. The CDR3 is 14 residues long. The ends were cut back, 6 bases at V and 0 bases at J, with 9 bases in the middle. Per germline, CDR1 MNHEY and CDR2 SVGAGI.

The chain employs TRBV21-1 and TRBJ2-1; the table's D gene call, TRBD1, was not cross checked with the DNA. TRBV21-1 is recorded as a pseudogene. The CDR3 extends over 15 amino acids. As DNA, the CDR3 is TGTGCCAGCCCCAGGGGCCACTTCTCCAACAATGAGCAGTTCTTC. This encodes CASPRGHFSNNEQFF.

The chain employs TRBV6-5 and TRBJ1-5; 7 bases line up with TRBD1. Germline CDR1 reads MNHEY; CDR2 reads SVGAGI. With V trimmed by 6 bases and J by 3 bases, 8 bases remained unmatched. This CDR3 has 15 residues. The chain's CDR3 is CASRTTGANNQPQHF. In DNA, the CDR3 is TGTGCCAGCAGAACAACAGGGGCGAACAATCAGCCCCAGCATTTT.

The V call is TRBV5-1, the J call TRBJ1-1, with 10 positions matching TRBD1. Germline values: CDR1 SGHRS, CDR2 YFSETQ. Losses at the gene ends were 5 bases for V and 5 bases for J; bases not matched to a gene: 6. The CDR3 loop spans 14 amino acids. The chain's CDR3 is CASRDGQGETEAFF. Here the CDR3 DNA reads TGCGCCAGCAGGGACGGACAGGGGGAAACTGAAGCTTTCTTT. The whole variable domain, remainder taken from reference TRBV5-1 and TRBJ1-1, is KAGVTQTPRYLIKTRGQQVTLSCSPISGHRSVSWYQQTPGQGLQFLFEYFSETQRNKGNFPGRFSGRQFSNSRSEMNVSTLELGDSALYLCASRDGQGETEAFFGQGTRLTVV.

The rearrangement links TRBV18 to TRBJ2-3; 8 positions agree with TRBD1. The length of the CDR3 is 17 residues. V shed 3 bases, J shed 2 bases, and the junction held 10 bases outside the gene matches. Per germline, CDR1 KGHSH and CDR2 LQKENI. In DNA form, the CDR3 reads TGTGCCAGCTCACCTACAACTGGGGACAGGATCACAGATACGCAGTATTTT. This sequence encodes CASSPTTGDRITDTQYF.

J is TRBJ2-3 and V is TRBV5-6; weak D call: TRBD2 (6 bases). V lost 0 bases and J lost 6, with 14 bases in between. The CDR3 loop spans 15 amino acids. CDR1 is SGHDT, CDR2 YYEEEE, per germline. CDR3 protein: CASSLVGLAEDTQYF. The CDR3 bases are TGTGCCAGCAGCTTGGTAGGGTTAGCGGAGGATACGCAGTATTTT.

This chain joins TRBV27 and TRBJ1-2; TRBD1 matches at 9 bases. This CDR3 has 14 residues. Germline CDR1 reads MNHEY; CDR2 reads SMNVEV (reference sequence). Losses at the gene ends were 8 bases for V and 8 bases for J; bases not matched to a gene: 12. This CDR3 is CASGTGNDYEGYTF. The CDR3, as DNA: TGTGCCAGCGGGACAGGGAATGACTATGAGGGCTACACCTTC.

The rearrangement joins TRBV19 to TRBJ1-5; D is unresolved. The CDR3 totals 15 residues. Germline V gene lookup returns CDR1 LNHDA and CDR2 SQIVND (reference sequence). V was trimmed by 3 bases and J by 2 bases, leaving 11 bases between them. CDR3 sequence (DNA): TGTGCCAGTAGTATTTGGGGAACGGGCAATCAGCCCCAGCATTTT. This gives the protein CASSIWGTGNQPQHF.

The DNA for the CDR3 is TGCGCCAGCAGCTTGGGAAGCGCCGGGACTCAAGAGACCCAGTACTTC. It specifies CASSLGSAGTQETQYF. This rearrangement joins TRBV5-1 to TRBJ2-5, with a possible D match to TRBD2 (6 bases). In germline, CDR1 is SGHRS, CDR2 YFSETQ. The CDR3 sequence is 16 residues long. V lost 0 bases, J lost 2 bases, and 14 bases lay in between. The whole variable domain, filled in from reference TRBV5-1 and TRBJ2-5, reads KAGVTQTPRYLIKTRGQQVTLSCSPISGHRSVSWYQQTPGQGLQFLFEYFSETQRNKGNFPGRFSGRQFSNSRSEMNVSTLELGDSALYLCASSLGSAGTQETQYFGPGTRLLVL.

The V call is TRBV10-3, the J call TRBJ1-5; 9 positions match TRBD1. The germline V gene has CDR1 ENHRY and CDR2 SYGVKD. CDR3 length: 14 amino acids. V was clipped by 11 bases and J by 4 bases; unmatched bases: 9. The CDR3 nucleotides read TGTGCCGTTTGGACAGGGGAAACGAATCAGCCCCAGCATTTT. It specifies CAVWTGETNQPQHF.

V is TRBV9 and J is TRBJ2-3; D assignment may be TRBD1 or TRBD2 (5 bases each). Germline CDR1 is SGDLS and CDR2 is YYNGEE. The CDR3 is 15 amino acids. V dropped 4 bases and J dropped 1 base, with 13 bases sitting between them. CDR3 in DNA: TGTGCCAGCAGCCCCACCGGGGCCCGCACAGATACGCAGTATTTT. It encodes CASSPTGARTDTQYF.

The chain has TRBV19 and TRBJ1-2; a possible D gene is TRBD1 (6 bases). The CDR3 has 15 residues. The germline CDR1 and CDR2 sequences are LNHDA and SQIVND (reference sequence). Trimming took 6 bases from V and 5 from J, leaving 19 bases between them. CDR3 nucleotides: TGTGCCAGTAGCCCCGGTGGGGAGGGGGTTTATGGCTACACCTTC. Translated, it gives CASSPGGEGVYGYTF.

The chain links TRBV7-2 to TRBJ2-1, with 14 bases that match TRBD2. Looked up from germline, CDR1 is SGHTA and CDR2 is FQGNSA. The J segment lost 7 bases and the V segment lost 5 bases, leaving 7 bases of the junction unmatched. The CDR3 is made up of 16 amino acids. CDR3 amino acids: CASSPEGTSGGNEQFF. Here the CDR3 DNA reads TGTGCCAGCAGCCCCGAGGGGACTAGCGGGGGAAATGAGCAGTTCTTC.

The gene calls are TRBV6-5 and TRBJ1-5; possibly TRBD1 for D (5 bases). This CDR3 spans 13 amino acids. Germline V lookup: CDR1 MNHEY, CDR2 SVGAGI. V was cut by 6 bases and J by 0 bases, with 6 bases left in between. CDR3 in amino acids: CASRTGSNQPQHF. CDR3 coding DNA: TGTGCCAGCAGAACAGGTAGCAATCAGCCCCAGCATTTT.

The sample holds one count of this clone. The rearrangement uses TRBV29-1 and TRBJ2-3; 7 nucleotides agree with TRBD2. CDR1 and CDR2 from the germline V gene are SQVTM and ANQGSEA. The CDR3 contains 14 residues. The CDR3 is CSGGDGKSTDTQYF. In DNA, the CDR3 is TGCAGTGGGGGGGACGGGAAATCCACAGATACGCAGTATTTT.

J is TRBJ2-7 and V is TRBV6-1; D is perhaps TRBD2 (5 bases). From germline, CDR1 is MNHNS and CDR2 SASEGT. V shed 2 bases and J shed 6 bases, with 8 bases lying between them. The CDR3 runs to 12 residues. CDR3 amino acids: CASSEMRVEQYF. The CDR3 DNA reads as TGTGCCAGCAGTGAAATGAGGGTCGAGCAGTACTTC.